A single sample gave rise to the 29 T cell receptor beta chains below, sequenced in a study of CD8 T cells in ankylosing spondylitis. TCRdb reanalysed the 5' RACE reads using MiXCR and keeps one entry per CDR3 protein. Among almost 250,000 distinct CDR3 sequences, roughly 32% were seen once, and the ten largest hold 4% to 5.5%. Material for sequencing was blood, either unsorted or a sorted T cell fraction (not recorded which). The origin of the receptors is a male donor with ankylosing spondylitis or in good health (not recorded which).

This chain links TRBV12-3 or TRBV12-4 with TRBJ2-3; maybe TRBD1 (6 bases). The CDR3 sequence is 14 residues long. V lost 7 bases, J lost 7 bases, and 18 bases lay in between. In DNA, the CDR3 is TGTGCCAGCACGATACAGGGTTGGTCGCATACGCAGTATTTT. It is translated as CASTIQGWSHTQYF.

This clonotype came up once. The genes are TRBV12-3 or TRBV12-4 and TRBJ2-2; 8 bases map to TRBD1. CDR3 length equals 15 residues. Trimming cost V 5 bases and J 7 bases; bases outside gene matches: 9. Here the CDR3 reads CASSPQGAQVGELFF. The CDR3 DNA sequence: TGTGCCAGCAGTCCTCAGGGGGCGCAGGTCGGGGAGCTGTTTTTT.

The chain carries TRBV25-1 and TRBJ2-7; 8 positions agree with TRBD1. Trimming cost V 4 bases and J 6 bases; bases outside gene matches: 2. Germline CDR1 reads MGHDK; CDR2 reads SYGVNS. This CDR3 comprises 12 residues. CDR3 bases: TGTGCCAGCAGTGGCACAGGGGGCGAGCAGTACTTC. It yields the protein CASSGTGGEQYF.

The V call is TRBV7-2, the J call TRBJ1-2, with D unclear. V shed 1 base and J shed 8 bases, with 17 bases lying between them. The CDR3 extends over 15 amino acids. The germline V gene has CDR1 SGHTA and CDR2 FQGNSA. The chain's CDR3 is CASSLGGGRTVGYTF. CDR3 in DNA: TGTGCCAGCAGCTTAGGAGGCGGGCGAACGGTCGGCTACACCTTC.

The chain has TRBV29-1 and TRBJ2-2; possibly TRBD1 for D (5 bases). The germline V and J ends were trimmed by 7 bases and 0 bases, with 12 bases remaining between them. The CDR3 contains 14 residues. Germline V gives CDR1 SQVTM, CDR2 ANQGSEA. The CDR3 DNA follows: TGCAGCGCAAAAGGGGCTACGAACACCGGGGAGCTGTTTTTT. Protein: CSAKGATNTGELFF.

This chain links TRBV20-1 with TRBJ1-2; D remains ambiguous. This CDR3 is built from 13 residues. The germline V gene encodes CDR1 DFQATT and CDR2 SNEGSKA (reference sequence). V lost 3 bases, J lost 4 bases, and 12 bases lay in between. CDR3: CSASTPDSYGYTF. The CDR3 region has the DNA TGCAGTGCTAGTACACCGGATTCCTATGGCTACACCTTC.

This clonotype was detected only a few times. The V call is TRBV20-1, the J call TRBJ1-2; 7 nucleotides align to TRBD1. V gave up 6 bases and J gave up 0 bases; unmatched junction bases: 10. CDR3 size: 15 residues. Germline V CDR1 and CDR2: DFQATT, SNEGSKA (reference sequence). Written as DNA, the CDR3 is TGCAGTGCCTCCTCGTCGGGACAGACTAACTATGGCTACACCTTC. It is translated as CSASSSGQTNYGYTF.

This clonotype occurred a few times. The chain couples TRBV20-1 to TRBJ1-1, with TRBD1 matching over 7 bases. Germline CDR1 reads DFQATT; CDR2 reads SNEGSKA (reference sequence). The CDR3 has 13 amino acids. Trimming took 8 bases from V and 2 from J; bases not matched to a gene: 8. The CDR3 region has the DNA TGCAGTACCGCGGACAGGACCAACACTGAAGCTTTCTTT. It translates to CSTADRTNTEAFF.

This chain joins TRBV12-3 or TRBV12-4 and TRBJ1-3, with a possible D match to TRBD1 (5 bases). The CDR3 is made up of 15 amino acids. V lost 4 bases and J lost 2, with 12 bases in between. The CDR3: CASSSGGMAGNTIYF. The CDR3, as DNA: TGTGCCAGCAGTTCTGGGGGGATGGCTGGAAACACCATATATTTT.

The V and J genes are TRBV5-1 and TRBJ2-1, with 8 bases matching TRBD1. This CDR3 comprises 14 residues. V dropped 4 bases and J dropped 6; count of bases not matched to a gene: 6. Germline V gene data show CDR1 as SGHRS and CDR2 as YFSETQ. For the CDR3, the DNA is TGCGCCAGCAGCGGGGACAGGAAGGTCAATGAGCAGTTCTTC. Its protein product is CASSGDRKVNEQFF.

The chain combines TRBV5-1 with TRBJ2-3, with D perhaps TRBD1 (7 bases). The germline V gene has CDR1 SGHRS and CDR2 YFSETQ. Trimming shortened V by 0 bases and J by 1 base, and 15 bases separated the two germline ends. The CDR3 totals 17 residues. For the CDR3, the DNA is TGCGCCAGCAGCTTGGCGGAGGGGGCCTGGGGCACAGATACGCAGTATTTT. It encodes CASSLAEGAWGTDTQYF.

In its sample, this clonotype was seen a few times. The V and J genes are TRBV20-1 and TRBJ2-7; D remains unclear. The CDR3 is made up of 13 amino acids. Germline V CDR1 and CDR2: DFQATT, SNEGSKA (reference sequence). Between the trimmed V and J ends, which lost 6 bases and 6 bases, there was a span of 18 bases. DNA of the CDR3: TGCAGTGCCATACTACCCGGATTGGGCGAGCAGTACTTC. Encoded protein: CSAILPGLGEQYF.

This clonotype was counted ten times or more. This rearrangement joins TRBV29-1 to TRBJ2-1; D gene unclear. Germline CDR1 and CDR2: SQVTM and ANQGSEA. Trimming took 7 bases from V and 9 from J, leaving 16 bases between them. The CDR3 has 12 residues. CDR3 coding DNA: TGCAGCGCGTTACCAAGGCGCGGTGAGCAGTTCTTC. Translated: CSALPRRGEQFF.

This clonotype was observed a few times. The chain joins TRBV20-1 to TRBJ2-3; D is possibly TRBD2 (7 bases). Germline V gene data show CDR1 as DFQATT and CDR2 as SNEGSKA (reference sequence). Trimming stripped 4 bases from V and 2 bases from J, with 13 bases between. The CDR3 contains 14 residues. CDR3 residues: CSATRGGSTDTQYF. DNA of the CDR3: TGCAGTGCTACGCGCGGGGGCTCCACAGATACGCAGTATTTT.

This chain connects TRBV12-3 or TRBV12-4 to TRBJ1-5; D is perhaps TRBD1 (5 bases). Between the trimmed V and J ends, which lost 9 bases and 7 bases, there was a span of 7 bases. There are 10 residues in the CDR3. DNA of the CDR3: TGTGCCAGACGGGGGCAGCCCCAGCATTTT. Protein product: CARRGQPQHF.

The chain employs TRBV5-6 and TRBJ2-3, with D perhaps TRBD1 (6 bases). The CDR3 loop spans 17 amino acids. The germline V gene encodes CDR1 SGHDT and CDR2 YYEEEE. Trimming removed 5 bases from V and 2 bases from J, with 21 bases in between. CDR3 amino acids: CASRSWSVGALTDTQYF. The DNA for the CDR3 is TGTGCCAGCAGGTCATGGTCAGTGGGGGCCCTCACAGATACGCAGTATTTT.

The chain couples TRBV10-3 to TRBJ2-2, with 10 bases aligning to TRBD2. With V trimmed by 8 bases and J by 3 bases, 3 bases remained unmatched. Germline V gene data show CDR1 as ENHRY and CDR2 as SYGVKD. This CDR3 has 14 residues. CDR3 sequence (DNA): TGTGCCATCGGGCTAGCGGGGGACACCGGGGAGCTGTTTTTT. Protein product: CAIGLAGDTGELFF.

V usage is TRBV20-1 and J usage is TRBJ1-6; D unclear. Trimming took 2 bases from V and 6 from J, leaving 5 bases between them. In germline, CDR1 is DFQATT, CDR2 SNEGSKA (reference sequence). The CDR3 consists of 12 residues. Here the CDR3 DNA reads TGCAGTGCTAGACGGCTTAATTCACCCCTCCACTTT. As protein: CSARRLNSPLHF.

This clonotype was recorded once. The rearrangement links TRBV11-2 to TRBJ2-7; 7 nucleotides align to TRBD1. CDR1 is SGHAT and CDR2 is FQNNGV in the germline V gene. The CDR3 length is 15 residues. Trimming cost V 5 bases and J 2 bases; bases outside gene matches: 9. In DNA, the CDR3 is TGTGCCAGCAGCCTACCCGGGACAGCAACCTACGAGCAGTACTTC. Its translation is CASSLPGTATYEQYF.

This chain uses TRBV5-5 with TRBJ1-4; a possible D gene is TRBD1 (6 bases). This CDR3 is built from 14 residues. V lost 1 base to trimming and J lost 8 bases, with 12 bases between them. Germline V gives CDR1 SGHKS, CDR2 YYEKEE (reference sequence). The DNA of the CDR3 is TGTGCCAGCAGCTTGCGGGGGGCGGAGGAAAAACTGTTTTTT. This translates into CASSLRGAEEKLFF.

This clonotype appeared many times. V is TRBV7-9 and J is TRBJ2-1; 8 nucleotides align to TRBD2. The CDR3 length is 15 residues. Germline CDR1 and CDR2: SEHNR and FQNEAQ (reference sequence). With 11 bases clipped from V and 0 bases from J, the junction kept 9 bases outside the gene matches. Written as DNA, the CDR3 is TGTGCCCTTACCGGCGGGGGGAGCTCCTACAATGAGCAGTTCTTC. Amino acid sequence: CALTGGGSSYNEQFF. Drawing the rest from reference TRBV7-9 and TRBJ2-1, the complete variable domain is DTGVSQNPRHKITKRGQNVTFRCDPISEHNRLYWYRQTLGQGPEFLTYFQNEAQLEKSRLLSDRFSAERPKGSFSTLEIQRTEQGDSAMYLCALTGGGSSYNEQFFGPGTRLTVL.

This clonotype was observed at least ten times. The rearrangement links TRBV20-1 to TRBJ2-5; D is tentatively TRBD1 or TRBD2 (5 bases each). V lost 6 bases to trimming and J lost 2 bases, with 16 bases between them. The CDR3 length is 14 residues. CDR1 and CDR2 from the germline V gene are DFQATT and SNEGSKA (reference sequence). CDR3 protein: CSAKTGTDQETQYF. In nucleotides, the CDR3 is TGCAGTGCAAAAACCGGGACGGATCAAGAGACCCAGTACTTC.

The V and J genes are TRBV7-9 and TRBJ2-3; tentatively, D is TRBD2 (6 bases). This CDR3 spans 12 amino acids. Trimming removed 5 bases from V and 6 bases from J, with 9 bases in between. The germline V gene has CDR1 SEHNR and CDR2 FQNEAQ (reference sequence). CDR3 residues: CASSQTSDTQYF. CDR3 coding DNA: TGTGCCAGCAGCCAAACTAGCGATACGCAGTATTTT. Using reference TRBV7-9 and TRBJ2-3 for the parts outside the CDR3, the full variable domain is DTGVSQNPRHKITKRGQNVTFRCDPISEHNRLYWYRQTLGQGPEFLTYFQNEAQLEKSRLLSDRFSAERPKGSFSTLEIQRTEQGDSAMYLCASSQTSDTQYFGPGTRLTVL.

This clonotype has a handful of counts. This chain connects TRBV20-1 to TRBJ1-5, with D possibly matching TRBD1 (6 bases). The CDR3 spans 16 residues. Germline values: CDR1 DFQATT, CDR2 SNEGSKA (reference sequence). The V end lost 0 bases, the J end lost 3 bases, and 15 bases lay between the germline ends. This chain's CDR3 is CSAREAARGNNQPQHF. The CDR3 nucleotides read TGCAGTGCTAGAGAAGCGGCTAGGGGGAACAATCAGCCCCAGCATTTT.

This clonotype was seen only a few times. The J gene is TRBJ2-1, the V gene TRBV28; 7 bases agree with TRBD1. With 7 bases clipped from V and 6 bases from J, the junction kept 12 bases outside the gene matches. The CDR3 spans 15 residues. Germline-derived CDR1 and CDR2 are MDHEN and SYDVKM. The CDR3 DNA reads as TGTGCCAGCAACCGCGACAGGGAAGTCTTCAATGAGCAGTTCTTC. Its protein product is CASNRDREVFNEQFF.

This clonotype was detected only a few times. V gene TRBV4-1 combines with J gene TRBJ2-7; 9 nucleotides agree with TRBD2. The CDR3 totals 16 residues. Per germline, CDR1 MGHRA and CDR2 YSYEKL. The J segment lost 6 bases and the V segment lost 3 bases, leaving 12 bases of the junction unmatched. As DNA, the CDR3 is TGCGCCAGCAGCCACCCCAGACTAGCGGCCCCTGGCGAGCAGTACTTC. Translated, it gives CASSHPRLAAPGEQYF.

The sample holds a few counts of this clonotype. This chain joins TRBV27 and TRBJ2-7; D unresolved. V was cut by 3 bases and J by 3 bases, with 15 bases left in between. This CDR3 spans 15 amino acids. Germline V lookup: CDR1 MNHEY, CDR2 SMNVEV (reference sequence). The CDR3 region is CASSFLPPPSYEQYF. CDR3 DNA sequence: TGTGCCAGCAGTTTCCTCCCGCCCCCTAGCTACGAGCAGTACTTC.

This rearrangement joins TRBV6-1 to TRBJ2-5; 9 nucleotides line up with TRBD2. Germline CDR1 and CDR2: MNHNS and SASEGT. The length of the CDR3 is 17 residues. Germline trimming cut 5 bases from V and 8 bases from J; bases unmatched to any gene: 18. CDR3 coding DNA: TGTGCCAGCAGTCGCGGGGGTAGCGGGGGAAAAAAGAGAACCCAGTACTTC. This translates into CASSRGGSGGKKRTQYF.

CDR3 residues: CSADTGLDIQYF. The CDR3 nucleotides are TGCAGTGCTGACACAGGGTTGGACATTCAGTACTTC. The V and J genes are TRBV20-1 and TRBJ2-4; the D gene is possibly TRBD1 (6 bases). V lost 5 bases and J 8 bases, leaving 13 bases between the germline ends. The CDR3 has 12 residues. CDR1 is DFQATT, CDR2 SNEGSKA, per germline (reference sequence).